Below, 30 T cell receptor beta chains from the same sample are listed, as sequenced in a study of shared clonotypes between healthy human individuals. Only CD45RO-negative cells positively selected for CCR7 counted as naive CD8 cells, so terminally differentiated effector memory CD45RA+ cells were excluded. Generated by immunoSEQ multiplex PCR, the TCRdb table keeps only in-frame clones and is missing some. The sample shows some 2 million clones, around 96% of them seen only once. Material: naive CD8+ T cells sorted from blood. All receptors come from a man in his late teens or twenties in good health.

The chain recombines TRBV2 with TRBJ1-5; 10 positions match TRBD1. This CDR3 is 12 amino acids long. The V gene's germline CDR1 is SNHLY and CDR2 FYNNEI. Trimming cost V 6 bases and J 7 bases; bases outside gene matches: 0. The CDR3 spells CASRGQGQPQHF. DNA for the CDR3: TGTGCCAGCAGGGGACAGGGGCAGCCCCAGCATTTT.

The J gene is TRBJ2-5, the V gene TRBV7-9; D remains ambiguous. The CDR3 extends over 16 amino acids. Germline V gives CDR1 SEHNR, CDR2 FQNEAQ (reference sequence). V lost 2 bases and J 4 bases, leaving 17 bases between the germline ends. CDR3 protein: CASSLRFMAPSETQYF. In DNA form, the CDR3 reads TGTGCCAGCAGCTTAAGGTTTATGGCCCCCTCAGAGACCCAGTACTTC.

The rearrangement links TRBV6-1 to TRBJ1-3; D is unresolved. V was pared by 2 bases and J by 2 bases, with 13 bases between. The CDR3 is made up of 16 amino acids. Germline CDR1 reads MNHNS; CDR2 reads SASEGT. The CDR3 region has the DNA TGTGCCAGCAGTGAACTTGGGTGGGCCGCTGGAAACACCATATATTTT. It codes for CASSELGWAAGNTIYF.

The chain has TRBV2 and TRBJ1-3; 10 bases match TRBD1. J lost 0 bases, V lost 6 bases, and 5 bases had no gene match. CDR1 is SNHLY, CDR2 FYNNEI, per germline. The CDR3 is made up of 16 amino acids. CDR3 sequence (DNA): TGTGCCAGCAGAGACAGGGGGCGAAACTCTGGAAACACCATATATTTT. Encoded protein: CASRDRGRNSGNTIYF.

V usage is TRBV14 and J usage is TRBJ1-2, with D possibly matching TRBD1 (5 bases). The CDR3 is made up of 17 amino acids. Germline values: CDR1 SGHDN, CDR2 FVKESK. V lost 0 bases and J lost 5, with 19 bases in between. This CDR3 reads CASSQDYGPLGAYGYTF. The DNA of the CDR3 is TGTGCCAGCAGCCAAGATTACGGCCCGTTAGGGGCGTATGGCTACACCTTC.

V and J are TRBV7-9 and TRBJ2-5, with a tentative D call TRBD1 (5 bases). Between the trimmed V and J ends, which lost 5 bases and 5 bases, there was a span of 18 bases. Germline-derived CDR1 and CDR2 are SEHNR and FQNEAQ (reference sequence). This CDR3 has 15 amino acids. The CDR3 nucleotides are TGTGCCAGCAGCCAAGACAGCTCTGCTTCTGAGACCCAGTACTTC. The encoded protein is CASSQDSSASETQYF.

The chain links TRBV6-5 to TRBJ1-1; 8 bases map to TRBD1. This CDR3 has 16 amino acids. J lost 5 bases, V lost 0 bases, and 8 bases had no gene match. CDR1 is MNHEY and CDR2 is SVGAGI in the germline V gene. The chain's CDR3 is CASSYSTGEKWTEAFF. CDR3 coding DNA: TGTGCCAGCAGTTACTCGACAGGGGAGAAGTGGACTGAAGCTTTCTTT.

This chain joins TRBV19 and TRBJ2-2, with TRBD1 matching over 10 bases. Looked up from germline, CDR1 is LNHDA and CDR2 is SQIVND (reference sequence). After removal of 9 bases from V and 4 bases from J, the junction contained 8 bases not matched to a gene. The CDR3 sequence is 15 residues long. The CDR3 here is CASTGTGEFTGELFF. The CDR3 nucleotides read TGTGCCAGCACCGGGACAGGGGAATTCACCGGGGAGCTGTTTTTT.

The CDR3: CASSLQGSGELFF. CDR3 bases: TGTGCCAGCAGCTTACAGGGGTCCGGGGAGCTGTTTTTT. The rearrangement uses TRBV7-2 and TRBJ2-2, with D perhaps TRBD1 (6 bases). The germline V gene encodes CDR1 SGHTA and CDR2 FQGNSA. The ends were cut back, 2 bases at V and 6 bases at J, with 7 bases in the middle. The CDR3 runs to 13 residues.

The chain carries TRBV7-2 and TRBJ2-1; D remains ambiguous. Trimming took 0 bases from V and 0 from J, leaving 6 bases between them. The CDR3 totals 15 residues. Germline CDR1 SGHTA, CDR2 FQGNSA. The CDR3 coding sequence is TGTGCCAGCAGCTTAGCGCATAGCTCCTACAATGAGCAGTTCTTC. Protein product: CASSLAHSSYNEQFF. Complete variable domain (other parts from reference TRBV7-2 and TRBJ2-1): GAGVSQSPSNKVTEKGKDVELRCDPISGHTALYWYRQSLGQGLEFLIYFQGNSAPDKSGLPSDRFSAERTGGSVSTLTIQRTQQEDSAVYLCASSLAHSSYNEQFFGPGTRLTVL.

J is TRBJ2-5 and V is TRBV7-6; no definite D call. Trimming took off 1 base at V and 1 base at J, with 10 bases between the two ends. The germline CDR1 and CDR2 sequences are SGHVS and FNYEAQ. The CDR3 runs to 15 residues. DNA for the CDR3: TGTGCCAGCAGCTTAGTATTGGGTATCCAAGAGACCCAGTACTTC. Encoded protein: CASSLVLGIQETQYF.

V gene TRBV4-2 combines with J gene TRBJ2-5; the D gene is possibly TRBD2 (5 bases). The CDR3 length is 12 residues. Germline V gives CDR1 LGHNA, CDR2 YNFKEQ. Deletions cut 5 bases from V and 5 bases from J, with 9 bases between. The DNA for the CDR3 is TGTGCCAGCAGCTACGGCGGGGAGACCCAGTACTTC. This encodes CASSYGGETQYF.

The chain is built from TRBV7-2 and TRBJ2-7; D might be TRBD2 (6 bases). V dropped 4 bases and J dropped 2 bases, with 12 bases sitting between them. The CDR3 totals 14 residues. Per germline, CDR1 SGHTA and CDR2 FQGNSA. The CDR3 loop is CASSSPGLTYEQYF. As DNA, the CDR3 is TGTGCCAGCAGCTCCCCGGGACTCACCTACGAGCAGTACTTC.

The chain uses TRBV27 and TRBJ2-7, with TRBD2 identical over 10 bases. This CDR3 is built from 17 residues. Per germline, CDR1 MNHEY and CDR2 SMNVEV (reference sequence). The junction had 12 bases not matched to a gene; V was cut back by 6 bases and J by 1 base. Written as DNA, the CDR3 is TGTGCCAGCAGCTCCGGAACTGTGGGACTAGCGTCCTACGAGCAGTACTTC. Amino acid sequence: CASSSGTVGLASYEQYF.

The chain has TRBV7-9 and TRBJ2-2; D remains unclear. Trimming pared 6 bases from V and 6 bases from J, leaving 14 bases between. The CDR3 consists of 14 residues. Germline lookup yields CDR1 SEHNR and CDR2 FQNEAQ (reference sequence). This CDR3 is CASSPPLAPGELFF. The CDR3 region has the DNA TGTGCCAGCAGTCCACCCCTGGCCCCCGGGGAGCTGTTTTTT. The whole variable domain, filled in from reference TRBV7-9 and TRBJ2-2, reads DTGVSQNPRHKITKRGQNVTFRCDPISEHNRLYWYRQTLGQGPEFLTYFQNEAQLEKSRLLSDRFSAERPKGSFSTLEIQRTEQGDSAMYLCASSPPLAPGELFFGEGSRLTVL.

This clone has only one observation. The chain combines TRBV16 with TRBJ2-7; D call uncertain. This CDR3 region has 14 residues. The ends were cut back, 4 bases at V and 5 bases at J, with 15 bases in the middle. From germline, CDR1 is KGHSY and CDR2 FQNENV. In DNA, the CDR3 is TGTGCCAGCAGCCCCGACTCGAATGGACACGAGCAGTACTTC. This translates into CASSPDSNGHEQYF. Full variable domain (missing parts from reference TRBV16 and TRBJ2-7): GEEVAQTPKHLVRGEGQKAKLYCAPIKGHSYVFWYQQVLKNEFKFLISFQNENVFDETGMPKERFSAKCLPNSPCSLEIQATKLEDSAVYFCASSPDSNGHEQYFGPGTRLTVT.

V gene TRBV7-9 combines with J gene TRBJ2-3; D unclear. V gave up 3 bases and J gave up 4 bases, with 8 bases separating them. The germline CDR1 and CDR2 sequences are SEHNR and FQNEAQ (reference sequence). This CDR3 is built from 13 residues. The CDR3: CASSLLRSDTQYF. As DNA, the CDR3 is TGTGCCAGCAGCTTGCTAAGGTCAGATACGCAGTATTTT.

This clone came up once. The chain links TRBV7-8 to TRBJ1-6, with 9 bases matching TRBD1. The V segment lost 2 bases and the J segment 9 bases; nucleotides outside the gene matches: 17. Looked up from germline, CDR1 is SGHVS and CDR2 is FQNEAQ. This CDR3 has 19 amino acids. The CDR3 DNA reads as TGTGCCAGCAGCTTAATTGGGACAGGGATCCAAGAATCCATTTCACCCCTCCACTTT. Its translation: CASSLIGTGIQESISPLHF.

The V call is TRBV19, the J call TRBJ2-5, with 9 bases matching TRBD1. The CDR3 is made up of 14 amino acids. The germline CDR1 and CDR2 sequences are LNHDA and SQIVND (reference sequence). V lost 9 bases and J lost 4; bases outside the gene matches: 9. This CDR3 is CASLPGQGSETQYF. For the CDR3, the DNA is TGTGCCAGCCTACCGGGACAGGGATCAGAGACCCAGTACTTC.

The chain carries TRBV6-1 and TRBJ2-1; the D is unclear. The CDR3 runs to 16 residues. The germline V and J ends were trimmed by 0 bases and 3 bases, with 12 bases remaining between them. Per the germline V gene, CDR1 is MNHNS and CDR2 is SASEGT. In DNA form, the CDR3 reads TGTGCCAGCAGTGAAGCTCGTATTTGGTACTACAATGAGCAGTTCTTC. Amino acids: CASSEARIWYYNEQFF.

This clone occurred once. The chain has TRBV6-5 and TRBJ2-5; D possibly uses TRBD1 or TRBD2 (5 bases each). V dropped 4 bases and J dropped 1 base, with 10 bases sitting between them. Germline V CDR1 and CDR2: MNHEY, SVGAGI. The CDR3 totals 14 residues. The CDR3 is CASSSSGTQETQYF. The CDR3 nucleotides read TGTGCCAGCAGTTCCTCCGGGACCCAAGAGACCCAGTACTTC.

The rearrangement uses TRBV4-1 and TRBJ2-2; TRBD1 aligns across 9 bases. This CDR3 region has 14 residues. The junction had 3 bases not matched to a gene; V was cut back by 8 bases and J by 2 bases. Germline V gene lookup returns CDR1 MGHRA and CDR2 YSYEKL. CDR3 in amino acids: CASEDRGNTGELFF. CDR3 in DNA: TGCGCCAGCGAGGACAGGGGTAACACCGGGGAGCTGTTTTTT.

V usage is TRBV5-1 and J usage is TRBJ2-7; D might be TRBD1 or TRBD2, each matching 5 bases. Germline V gene sequence: CDR1 SGHRS, CDR2 YFSETQ. The V end was cut by 0 bases, the J end by 6 bases, with 13 bases between. The CDR3 runs 14 residues. The CDR3 is CASSLATGLGEQYF. CDR3 DNA: TGCGCCAGCAGCTTGGCTACGGGGCTCGGCGAGCAGTACTTC.

This clone appeared once. V usage is TRBV9 and J usage is TRBJ2-2; D is unclear. Germline V gene sequence: CDR1 SGDLS, CDR2 YYNGEE. Trimming shortened V by 4 bases and J by 7 bases, and 14 bases separated the two germline ends. This CDR3 is 14 amino acids long. The CDR3 loop reads CASSPQAGGGELFF. The CDR3 DNA reads TGTGCCAGCAGCCCCCAGGCAGGCGGCGGGGAGCTGTTTTTT.

The genes are TRBV7-9 and TRBJ1-4; no reliable D call. Trimming removed 6 bases from V and 0 bases from J, with 23 bases in between. This CDR3 region has 19 residues. Looked up from germline, CDR1 is SEHNR and CDR2 is FQNEAQ (reference sequence). The CDR3 nucleotides are TGTGCCAGCAGACCAAACGCAGAAGACTTAAAATCAACTAATGAAAAACTGTTTTTT. As protein: CASRPNAEDLKSTNEKLFF. Using reference TRBV7-9 and TRBJ1-4 for the parts outside the CDR3, the full variable domain is DTGVSQNPRHKITKRGQNVTFRCDPISEHNRLYWYRQTLGQGPEFLTYFQNEAQLEKSRLLSDRFSAERPKGSFSTLEIQRTEQGDSAMYLCASRPNAEDLKSTNEKLFFGSGTQLSVL.

The chain links TRBV10-1 to TRBJ1-3; no reliable D call. CDR1 is WNHNN, CDR2 SYGVQD, per germline (reference sequence). CDR3 length: 17 residues. V gave up 4 bases and J gave up 0 bases, with 16 bases separating them. The CDR3 nucleotides read TGCGCCAGCAGTGGAGAATATTTTGGGAGCTCTGGAAACACCATATATTTT. This encodes CASSGEYFGSSGNTIYF.

CDR3 bases: TGCAGCGTAAGACCCCCTGAAACCGGGGAGCTGTTTTTT. Residues: CSVRPPETGELFF. This chain joins TRBV29-1 and TRBJ2-2, with D unresolved. Germline CDR1 SQVTM, CDR2 ANQGSEA. The germline V and J ends were trimmed by 6 bases and 5 bases, with 13 bases remaining between them. The CDR3 loop spans 13 amino acids.

The chain couples TRBV11-3 to TRBJ2-3; no reliable D call. This CDR3 is built from 13 residues. Trimming left V 1 base short and J 5 bases short, with 7 bases between. Germline CDR1 and CDR2: SGHNT and YENEEA. CDR3 sequence reads: CASSLAPVDTQYF. The CDR3 nucleotides are TGTGCCAGCAGCTTAGCCCCGGTAGATACGCAGTATTTT.

The rearrangement uses TRBV6-5 and TRBJ2-7; the D gene is possibly TRBD2 (6 bases). CDR3 length: 14 amino acids. Trimming pared 5 bases from V and 3 bases from J, leaving 14 bases between. Germline V lookup: CDR1 MNHEY, CDR2 SVGAGI. The DNA of the CDR3 is TGTGCCAGCAGTCTTCTGGAGGGCCACTACGAGCAGTACTTC. Encoded protein: CASSLLEGHYEQYF.

The rearrangement joins TRBV27 to TRBJ1-1; 7 nucleotides align to TRBD1. J lost 0 bases, V lost 2 bases, and 3 bases had no gene match. The CDR3 sequence is 15 residues long. The germline CDR1 and CDR2 sequences are MNHEY and SMNVEV (reference sequence). The CDR3 loop reads CASSLRDRVNTEAFF. DNA for the CDR3: TGTGCCAGCAGTTTACGGGACAGAGTGAACACTGAAGCTTTCTTT.